This entry describes one T cell receptor (beta chain). The antigen is unknown. The data stem from a study of cytomegalovirus exposure and HLA in healthy donors. Study at large: Most donors, roughly 77% of approximately 400 genotyped, fell in the Caucasian-associated ancestry cluster. Findings of the study overall: Prior analysis indicated that the majority of TCR beta V segments exhibited productivity approximately 90% or approximately 30% of the time. Researchers counted roughly 160 TCR beta chains as cytomegalovirus-associated.

In the PCR, 60 Vbeta and 13 Jbeta primers were used. Clones were sequenced by immunoSEQ multiplex PCR, and TCRdb holds only the in-frame ones, with some missing. The table shows 150,000 to 200,000 clones, with about 75% occurring only once. The CDR3 covers 18 residues. CDR1 and CDR2 (germline): SGHRS, YFSETQ. Unmatched junction bases numbered 16, after V lost 3 bases and J lost 6 bases. The TCR was taken from a man in his late teens or twenties in good health and CMV-seropositive. The sample consisted of PBMCs. The chain employs TRBV5-1 and TRBJ2-1; 9 nucleotides line up with TRBD2. CDR3 DNA sequence: TGCGCCAGCAGCTCAATACCTCTACGGGCGGGAGGGCCCAATGAGCAGTTCTTC. It codes for CASSSIPLRAGGPNEQFF.